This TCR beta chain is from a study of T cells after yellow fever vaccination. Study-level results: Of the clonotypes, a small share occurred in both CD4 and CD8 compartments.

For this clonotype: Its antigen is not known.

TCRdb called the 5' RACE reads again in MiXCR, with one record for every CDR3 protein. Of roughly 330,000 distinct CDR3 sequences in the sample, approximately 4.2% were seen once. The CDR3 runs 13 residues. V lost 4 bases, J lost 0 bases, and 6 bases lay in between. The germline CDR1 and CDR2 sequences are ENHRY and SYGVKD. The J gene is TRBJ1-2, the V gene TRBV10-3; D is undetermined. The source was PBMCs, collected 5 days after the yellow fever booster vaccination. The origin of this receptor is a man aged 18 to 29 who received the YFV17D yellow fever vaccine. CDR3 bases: TGTGCCATCAGTGGGCCGGCTAACTATGGCTACACCTTC. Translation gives CAISGPANYGYTF.